This TCR beta chain was sequenced in a study of response to subunit inactivated influenza vaccine. Study-level points and caveats: That few new T cells are recruited by each seasonal influenza vaccination was the authors' suggestion.

About this clonotype itself: Its antigen is not identified.

The CDR3 spans 15 residues. With 2 bases clipped from V and 2 bases from J, the junction kept 3 bases outside the gene matches. The germline V gene encodes CDR1 SGHVS and CDR2 FNYEAQ. TCRdb reanalysed the RT-PCR reads using MiXCR and keeps one entry per CDR3 protein. The sample shows 500,000 or so distinct CDR3 sequences, roughly 11% of them seen only once. The input for sequencing was PBMCs from blood, taken 35 to 45 days after vaccination. The clonotype originates from a man aged 50 to 59 who received an inactivated influenza vaccine. The rearrangement uses TRBV7-6 and TRBJ2-1, with 7 bases aligning to TRBD2. CDR3 region: CASSLTAGTYNEQFF. The CDR3 DNA is TGTGCCAGCAGCTTAACAGCGGGAACCTACAATGAGCAGTTCTTC.